This T cell receptor beta chain was sequenced for a study of PD-L1 blockade in urothelial cancer. CDR1 SGHTA and CDR2 FQGNSA come from the germline V gene. V lost 4 bases, J lost 6 bases, and 9 bases stayed unmatched. The CDR3 sequence is 18 residues long. Clones were sequenced by immunoSEQ multiplex PCR, and TCRdb holds only the in-frame ones, with some missing. The top ten hold around 8% of the sample, which has tens of thousands of clones, roughly nine tenths seen once. The chain uses TRBV7-2 and TRBJ2-2, with TRBD2 matching over 15 bases. This TCR came from a man aged 55 to 70 with urothelial cancer. Source: PBMCs, taken around atezolizumab (anti-PD-L1) treatment. DNA of the CDR3: TGTGCCAGCAGCTCAGGACTAGCGGGGGGGCCCATCTCCGGGGAGCTGTTTTTT. Amino acids: CASSSGLAGGPISGELFF.